The 22 T cell receptor beta chains presented below share a single source sample, sequenced in a study of cytomegalovirus exposure and HLA in healthy donors. The PCR ran on 60 Vbeta and 13 Jbeta primers. TCRdb keeps only in-frame clones here, not all; method: immunoSEQ multiplex PCR. The profile shows some 130,000 clones, 75% to 90% of them singletons. The sequenced material came from PBMCs. These TCRs come from a man aged 25 to 40 in good health and CMV-seronegative.

The V call is TRBV30, the J call TRBJ1-2; 7 positions agree with TRBD1. CDR3 length: 13 amino acids. Losses at the gene ends were 6 bases for V and 8 bases for J; bases not matched to a gene: 12. The germline V gene encodes CDR1 GTSNPN and CDR2 SVGIG (reference sequence). CDR3 protein: CACLTRTGEGYTF. CDR3 sequence (DNA): TGTGCCTGCCTGACAAGGACAGGTGAGGGCTACACCTTC.

This clone turned up a few times. The chain joins TRBV2 to TRBJ1-1; possibly TRBD1 for D (6 bases). CDR3 length: 15 residues. The ends were cut back, 1 base at V and 3 bases at J, with 12 bases in the middle. Germline V gives CDR1 SNHLY, CDR2 FYNNEI. The CDR3 is CASSEGRGWDTEAFF. The CDR3 DNA is TGTGCCAGCAGTGAAGGTAGGGGGTGGGACACTGAAGCTTTCTTT.

This rearrangement joins TRBV11-2 to TRBJ2-3; TRBD2 is a possible D gene (5 bases). This CDR3 comprises 15 residues. V was clipped by 0 bases and J by 4 bases, with 11 bases between them. Per the germline V gene, CDR1 is SGHAT and CDR2 is FQNNGV. The CDR3 DNA reads TGTGCCAGCAGCTTAGAGGTTAGCGCGGCAGATACGCAGTATTTT. Translating it yields CASSLEVSAADTQYF.

The V call is TRBV5-1, the J call TRBJ2-5, with TRBD2 identical over 9 bases. Trimming cost V 1 base and J 5 bases; bases outside gene matches: 6. CDR1 is SGHRS, CDR2 YFSETQ, per germline. This CDR3 is built from 15 residues. The CDR3 region is CASSLRREGRETQYF. The DNA for the CDR3 is TGCGCCAGCAGCTTGAGGCGGGAGGGCCGGGAGACCCAGTACTTC.

This clone has a single count. This chain uses TRBV9 with TRBJ2-2, with 11 nucleotides matching TRBD1. V dropped 3 bases and J dropped 5; count of bases not matched to a gene: 6. Looked up from germline, CDR1 is SGDLS and CDR2 is YYNGEE. The CDR3 consists of 16 residues. CDR3 DNA: TGTGCCAGCAGCGGGGGGGACAGGGGGAGTACCGGGGAGCTGTTTTTT. It specifies CASSGGDRGSTGELFF.

The chain combines TRBV2 with TRBJ1-1; D is perhaps TRBD1 (6 bases). CDR3 size: 13 residues. Looked up from germline, CDR1 is SNHLY and CDR2 is FYNNEI. Trimming removed 9 bases at V and 3 bases at J, with 14 bases between. This chain's CDR3 is CARLGGRDTEAFF. CDR3 nucleotides: TGTGCCAGATTAGGGGGAAGGGACACTGAAGCTTTCTTT.

This rearrangement joins TRBV18 to TRBJ2-5, with a weak D call TRBD2 (6 bases). The germline V and J ends were trimmed by 1 base and 5 bases, with 8 bases remaining between them. The CDR3 consists of 13 residues. The germline V gene encodes CDR1 KGHSH and CDR2 LQKENI. The CDR3: CASSPQEGETQYF. As DNA, the CDR3 is TGTGCCAGCTCACCACAGGAGGGGGAGACCCAGTACTTC.

The chain carries TRBV10-1 and TRBJ2-5; D unclear. Trimming took off 6 bases at V and 3 bases at J, with 11 bases between the two ends. The CDR3 runs to 13 residues. Germline assignment: CDR1 WNHNN and CDR2 SYGVQD (reference sequence). As DNA, the CDR3 is TGCGCCAGCAGCCCCACTACCAAAGAGACCCAGTACTTC. This translates into CASSPTTKETQYF.

The gene calls are TRBV7-9 and TRBJ2-1; 8 bases line up with TRBD2. V dropped 2 bases and J dropped 1; count of bases not matched to a gene: 1. CDR3 size: 15 residues. CDR1 SEHNR and CDR2 FQNEAQ come from the germline V gene (reference sequence). In DNA, the CDR3 is TGTGCCAGCAGCTTATTAGCGGGATCCTACAATGAGCAGTTCTTC. It encodes CASSLLAGSYNEQFF.

V usage is TRBV28 and J usage is TRBJ2-1; D is unclear. The CDR3 totals 12 residues. Germline V lookup: CDR1 MDHEN, CDR2 SYDVKM. Trimming removed 3 bases from V and 7 bases from J, with 7 bases in between. CDR3 amino acids: CASSFTRNEQFF. CDR3 coding DNA: TGTGCCAGCAGTTTTACGAGAAATGAGCAGTTCTTC. The entire variable domain, with the rest obtained from reference TRBV28 and TRBJ2-1, is as follows: DVKVTQSSRYLVKRTGEKVFLECVQDMDHENMFWYRQDPGLGLRLIYFSYDVKMKEKGDIPEGYSVSREKKERFSLILESASTNQTSMYLCASSFTRNEQFFGPGTRLTVL.

V usage is TRBV30 and J usage is TRBJ1-1, with 10 bases fitting TRBD1. The CDR3 runs 14 residues. Germline trimming cut 5 bases from V and 7 bases from J; bases unmatched to any gene: 10. Germline V lookup: CDR1 GTSNPN, CDR2 SVGIG (reference sequence). The CDR3 reads CAWERSGQGREAFF. The DNA for the CDR3 is TGTGCCTGGGAGCGTTCGGGACAGGGGCGTGAAGCTTTCTTT.

The V call is TRBV5-1, the J call TRBJ2-7; 7 bases are a match to TRBD1. Losses at the gene ends were 4 bases for V and 0 bases for J; bases not matched to a gene: 7. There are 15 residues in the CDR3. The V gene's germline CDR1 is SGHRS and CDR2 YFSETQ. CDR3 loop: CASSPRTGSSYEQYF. The CDR3 DNA is TGCGCCAGCAGCCCCAGGACAGGCAGCTCCTACGAGCAGTACTTC. The whole variable domain, filled in from reference TRBV5-1 and TRBJ2-7, reads KAGVTQTPRYLIKTRGQQVTLSCSPISGHRSVSWYQQTPGQGLQFLFEYFSETQRNKGNFPGRFSGRQFSNSRSEMNVSTLELGDSALYLCASSPRTGSSYEQYFGPGTRLTVT.

CDR3 DNA: TGTGCCAGCAGTTTACGTGGTAGCGGCCAAGAGACCCAGTACTTC. Its translation: CASSLRGSGQETQYF. This chain joins TRBV27 and TRBJ2-5; weak D call: TRBD2 (6 bases). Germline CDR1 is MNHEY and CDR2 is SMNVEV (reference sequence). The CDR3 is 15 amino acids. V was pared by 2 bases and J by 1 base, with 11 bases between.

The chain employs TRBV28 and TRBJ1-1; perhaps TRBD1 as D (6 bases). V dropped 6 bases and J dropped 7 bases, with 12 bases sitting between them. There are 12 residues in the CDR3. The germline V gene encodes CDR1 MDHEN and CDR2 SYDVKM. The CDR3 protein is CASRRQDLEAFF. The CDR3 DNA is TGTGCCAGCAGGCGACAGGACCTTGAAGCTTTCTTT.

V and J are TRBV12-5 and TRBJ1-5, with D perhaps matching TRBD1 (5 bases). CDR1 and CDR2 (germline): LGHNT, FRNRAP. This CDR3 has 17 amino acids. Trimming pared 6 bases from V and 0 bases from J, leaving 18 bases between. The CDR3 DNA reads as TGTGCTAGTGGCCTAGAACTGGGGGGTTTTAGCAATCAGCCCCAGCATTTT. Translated, it gives CASGLELGGFSNQPQHF.

V is TRBV10-1 and J is TRBJ2-7; 10 bases map to TRBD1. Germline V lookup: CDR1 WNHNN, CDR2 SYGVQD (reference sequence). The junction had 8 bases not matched to a gene; V was cut back by 5 bases and J by 4 bases. CDR3 length: 15 amino acids. In DNA form, the CDR3 reads TGCGCCAGCAGTCCAGAGACAGGGGGCTTGTACGAGCAGTACTTC. Amino acid sequence: CASSPETGGLYEQYF.

The genes are TRBV7-5 and TRBJ2-7; the DNA was not used to check the table's D call, TRBD2. TRBV7-5 is recorded as a pseudogene. This CDR3 has 12 amino acids. The CDR3 coding sequence is TGTGCCAGAAGCTTCCCCGCTGGACTCCTAGTCTTC. Its protein is CARSFPAGLLVF.

The chain links TRBV5-6 to TRBJ2-7, with D tentatively TRBD2 (5 bases). The length of the CDR3 is 15 residues. The germline V and J ends were trimmed by 3 bases and 3 bases, with 16 bases remaining between them. Per germline, CDR1 SGHDT and CDR2 YYEEEE. The CDR3 region has the DNA TGTGCCAGCAGCTCAGGACTGATCACCCGCTACGAGCAGTACTTC. Amino acid sequence: CASSSGLITRYEQYF.

The chain links TRBV6-6 to TRBJ2-7; D is undetermined. The CDR3 totals 14 residues. Trimming cost V 4 bases and J 2 bases, with 12 bases left between them. CDR1 and CDR2 (germline): MNHNY, SVGAGI (reference sequence). The chain's CDR3 is CASSSRRGAYEQYF. The CDR3 region has the DNA TGTGCCAGCAGTTCCCGTCGCGGAGCCTACGAGCAGTACTTC.

The chain joins TRBV28 to TRBJ2-7, with D maybe TRBD1 (6 bases). V lost 6 bases and J lost 3, with 18 bases in between. The CDR3 contains 15 residues. Germline V lookup: CDR1 MDHEN, CDR2 SYDVKM. DNA for the CDR3: TGTGCCAGCAGCTCCCCCGGGACACACTACTACGAGCAGTACTTC. Amino acid sequence: CASSSPGTHYYEQYF. Together with reference TRBV28 and TRBJ2-7, the CDR3 gives the full variable domain: DVKVTQSSRYLVKRTGEKVFLECVQDMDHENMFWYRQDPGLGLRLIYFSYDVKMKEKGDIPEGYSVSREKKERFSLILESASTNQTSMYLCASSSPGTHYYEQYFGPGTRLTVT.

J is TRBJ2-1 and V is TRBV6-1; maybe TRBD1 (5 bases). The germline CDR1 and CDR2 sequences are MNHNS and SASEGT. The V end was cut by 4 bases, the J end by 7 bases, with 23 bases between. The CDR3 sequence is 17 residues long. CDR3 DNA sequence: TGTGCCAGCAGTGGTAGACTCGTAGGGGCCCCCCTAAATGAGCAGTTCTTC. Translating gives CASSGRLVGAPLNEQFF.

V gene TRBV30 combines with J gene TRBJ2-3; possible D gene TRBD1, 6 bases. CDR1 and CDR2 (germline): GTSNPN, SVGIG (reference sequence). The germline V and J ends were trimmed by 3 bases and 4 bases, with 14 bases remaining between them. The CDR3 extends over 14 amino acids. The CDR3 sequence: CAWRTGRGPDTQYF. CDR3 DNA sequence: TGTGCCTGGAGAACAGGCAGGGGCCCAGATACGCAGTATTTT.